This T cell receptor beta chain was sequenced in a study of OX40 agonist ivuxolimab in advanced cancers. The assay was immunoSEQ multiplex PCR, and TCRdb's table has in-frame clones only and misses some. The sample has approximately 89,000 clones; 91% are singletons. V was shortened by 5 bases and J by 2 bases, with 13 bases between the two germline ends. This CDR3 has 14 residues. Germline V gene data show CDR1 as SGHTA and CDR2 as FQGNSA. The source material was CD4+ or CD8+ T cells sorted from blood, sampled in a trial of the OX40 agonist ivuxolimab. The chain couples TRBV7-2 to TRBJ2-7, with D tentatively TRBD1 (6 bases). The TCR originated in an adult with an advanced solid tumor such as melanoma, head and neck, liver or kidney cancer. This chain's CDR3 is CASSLDYRAYEQYF. In DNA form, the CDR3 reads TGTGCCAGCAGCCTCGATTACAGGGCCTACGAGCAGTACTTC.